This TCR beta chain was captured in a study of patients and donors after allogeneic stem cell transplantation. This clonotype appeared a few times. One entry per CDR3 protein, called by TCRdb with MiXCR from the RT-PCR reads. Here the sample spans approximately 220,000 distinct CDR3 sequences, 35% to 45% being singletons. V gave up 0 bases and J gave up 5 bases, with 11 bases separating them. From germline, CDR1 is DFQATT and CDR2 SNEGSKA (reference sequence). The CDR3 is 14 residues long. The receptor's source is a human donor who was either an allogeneic HSCT recipient or a stem cell or donor lymphocyte infusion donor (not recorded which). It is not recorded whose cells these are; they may come from a transplant donor. Sequences were obtained from blood, either unsorted or a sorted T cell fraction (not recorded which). The chain carries TRBV20-1 and TRBJ2-1; D uncertain. For the CDR3, the DNA is TGCAGTGCTAGAGATCTCAGGTCTCACAATGAGCAGTTCTTC. Its translation: CSARDLRSHNEQFF.